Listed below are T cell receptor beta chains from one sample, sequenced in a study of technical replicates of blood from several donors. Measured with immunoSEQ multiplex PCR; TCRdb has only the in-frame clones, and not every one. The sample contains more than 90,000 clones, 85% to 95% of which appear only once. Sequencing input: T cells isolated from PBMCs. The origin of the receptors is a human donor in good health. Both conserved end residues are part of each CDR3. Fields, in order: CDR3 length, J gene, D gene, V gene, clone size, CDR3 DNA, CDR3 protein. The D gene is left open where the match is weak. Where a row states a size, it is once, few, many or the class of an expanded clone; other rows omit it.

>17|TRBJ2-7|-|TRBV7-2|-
TGTGCCAGCAGCTTAGCTCCTTCGGCGGGGGCCTCCTACGAGCAGTACTTC
CASSLAPSAGASYEQYF
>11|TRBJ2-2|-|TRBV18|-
TGTGCCAGCTCACCTAGCGAGGAGCTGTTTTTT
CASSPSEELFF
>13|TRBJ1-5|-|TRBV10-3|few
TGTGCCACCAGCCGGGACACTAATCAGCCCCAGCATTTT
CATSRDTNQPQHF
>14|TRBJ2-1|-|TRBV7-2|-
TGTGCCAGCAGTTTAACGGGGGTAGACAATGAGCAGTTCTTC
CASSLTGVDNEQFF
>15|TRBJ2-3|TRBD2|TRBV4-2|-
TGTGCCAGCAGGACTAGCGGGGCAAGCACAGATACGCAGTATTTT
CASRTSGASTDTQYF
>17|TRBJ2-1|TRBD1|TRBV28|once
TGTGCCAGCAGTGCGCCACAGGGGCCCACCTCCTACAATGAGCAGTTCTTC
CASSAPQGPTSYNEQFF
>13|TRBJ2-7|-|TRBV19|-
TGTGCCAGTAGTTCGACTCACTCCTACGAGCAGTACTTC
CASSSTHSYEQYF
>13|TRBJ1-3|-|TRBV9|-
TGTGCCAGCACCCCCGGGGGTGGAAACACCATATATTTT
CASTPGGGNTIYF
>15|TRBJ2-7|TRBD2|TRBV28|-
TGTGCCAGCAGTTTCGGACTAGCGGGGGTGTACGAGCAGTACTTC
CASSFGLAGVYEQYF
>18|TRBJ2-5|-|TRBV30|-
TGTGCCTGGAAGCCTATCCCGGACAGGAGGGGTTTGAGAGGGACCCAGTACTTC
CAWKPIPDRRGLRGTQYF
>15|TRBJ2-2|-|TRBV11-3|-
TGTGCCAGCAGCTCAGGGTTTCTGGGCACCGGGGAGCTGTTTTTT
CASSSGFLGTGELFF
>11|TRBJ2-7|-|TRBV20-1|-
TGCAGTGCCCCTATCTCCTACGAGCAGTACTTC
CSAPISYEQYF
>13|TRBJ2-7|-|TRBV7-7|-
TGTGCCAGCAGCTTAGCGTCTACCTACGAGCAGTACTTC
CASSLASTYEQYF
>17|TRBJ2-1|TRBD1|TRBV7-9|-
TGTGCCAGCAGCTTTGGGACAGGAGGGAGGAAGAACAATGAGCAGTTCTTC
CASSFGTGGRKNNEQFF
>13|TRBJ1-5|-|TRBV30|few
TGTGCCTGGAGTGAGGGGTTCGGTCAGCCCCAGCATTTT
CAWSEGFGQPQHF
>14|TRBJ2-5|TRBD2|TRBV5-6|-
TGTGCCAGCAGCCTATTAGCGGGACCAGAGACCCAGTACTTC
CASSLLAGPETQYF
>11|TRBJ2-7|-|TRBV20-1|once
TGCAGTGCTAAACAGGGCTACGAGCAGTACTTC
CSAKQGYEQYF
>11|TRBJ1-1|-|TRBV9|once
TGTGCCAGCAGCGCAAACACTGAAGCTTTCTTT
CASSANTEAFF
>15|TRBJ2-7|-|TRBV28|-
TGTGCCAGCAGTTTACAGGGACAAAGCTCCTACGAGCAGTACTTC
CASSLQGQSSYEQYF
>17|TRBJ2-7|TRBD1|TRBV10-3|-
TGTGCCATGGGACAGGGGGCTTTGGTAGCGGGAGCCGGCGAGCAGTACTTC
CAMGQGALVAGAGEQYF
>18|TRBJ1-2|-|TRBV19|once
TGTGCCAGTAGTATAGCCTTTAGCCGGGACTCATCGGCCTATGGCTACACCTTC
CASSIAFSRDSSAYGYTF
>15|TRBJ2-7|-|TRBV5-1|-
TGCGCCAGCAGCTTAAAAACGGGAGTGGATTACGAGCAGTACTTC
CASSLKTGVDYEQYF
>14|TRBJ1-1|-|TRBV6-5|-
TGTGCCAGCAGCCCAGGTAGGCTTAGGACTGAAGCTTTCTTT
CASSPGRLRTEAFF
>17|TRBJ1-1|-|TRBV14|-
TGTGCCAGCAGCCAAGAGCCGCAGGACATTCTAAGCACTGAAGCTTTCTTT
CASSQEPQDILSTEAFF
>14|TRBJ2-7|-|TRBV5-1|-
TGCGCCAGCAGCTTGGACACACTATCCTACGAGCAGTACTTC
CASSLDTLSYEQYF
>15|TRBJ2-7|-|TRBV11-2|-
TGTGCCAGCAGCCCCCAATGGCGGGAAATCAACGAGCAGTACTTC
CASSPQWREINEQYF
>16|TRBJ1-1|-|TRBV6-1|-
TGTGCCAGCAGTGAAATAGTAATGGGGGCTAACACTGAAGCTTTCTTT
CASSEIVMGANTEAFF
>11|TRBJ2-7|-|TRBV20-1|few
TGCAGTGCTAGCTACTTCTACGAGCAGTACTTC
CSASYFYEQYF
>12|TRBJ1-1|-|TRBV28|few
TGTGCCAGCAGTTTAAGCTTCACTGAAGCTTTCTTT
CASSLSFTEAFF
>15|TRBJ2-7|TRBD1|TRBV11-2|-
TGTGCCAGCAGCTTTAGACAGGGGGGGACCTACGAGCAGTACTTC
CASSFRQGGTYEQYF
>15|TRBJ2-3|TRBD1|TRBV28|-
TGTGCCAGCACTCCTGACAGGGAGCTTTCAGATACGCAGTATTTT
CASTPDRELSDTQYF
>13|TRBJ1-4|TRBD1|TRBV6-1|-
TGTGCCAGCAGTGGGACAGGGTATGAAAAACTGTTTTTT
CASSGTGYEKLFF
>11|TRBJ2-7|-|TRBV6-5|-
TGTGCCAGCAGTTCCTTCCACGAGCAGTACTTC
CASSSFHEQYF
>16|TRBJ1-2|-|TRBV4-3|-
TGCGCCAGCAGCCAAGTAAATTCAGGGGCCATGCATGGCTACACCTTC
CASSQVNSGAMHGYTF
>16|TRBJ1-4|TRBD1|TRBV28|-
TGTGCCAGCAGCCAAGCAGGGGGCGGAATCGAGGAAAAACTGTTTTTT
CASSQAGGGIEEKLFF
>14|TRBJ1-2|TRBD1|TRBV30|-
TGTGCCTGGAGCCCCGGACAGGGCAGCTATGGCTACACCTTC
CAWSPGQGSYGYTF
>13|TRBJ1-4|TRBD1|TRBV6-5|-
TGTGCCAGCGGGACAGGGGGTAATGAAAAACTGTTTTTT
CASGTGGNEKLFF
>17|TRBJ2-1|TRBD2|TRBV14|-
TGTGCCAGCAGCCAAGCACGTGGCGGGAGCGGCCACAATGAGCAGTTCTTC
CASSQARGGSGHNEQFF
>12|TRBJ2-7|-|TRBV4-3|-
TGCGCCAGCAGCCAAGCAGGAAGCGAGCAGTACTTC
CASSQAGSEQYF
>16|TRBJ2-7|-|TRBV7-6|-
TGTGCCAGCAGCCTGGGGCAGTTGCCCCTTTCCTACGAGCAGTACTTC
CASSLGQLPLSYEQYF
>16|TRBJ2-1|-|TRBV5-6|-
TGTGCCAGCAGCTTGTGGGGGGTCAGCTCCTACAATGAGCAGTTCTTC
CASSLWGVSSYNEQFF
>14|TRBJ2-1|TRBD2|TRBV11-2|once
TGTGCCAGCAGCTTAGCTAGCGGGCACAATGAGCAGTTCTTC
CASSLASGHNEQFF
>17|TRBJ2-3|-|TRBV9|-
TGTGCCAGCAGCGTAGCTTGGGGTGGAGGGAACACAGATACGCAGTATTTT
CASSVAWGGGNTDTQYF
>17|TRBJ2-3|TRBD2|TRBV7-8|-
TGTGCCAGCAGCCCTTACCCTAGCGGAGGGGAGACAGATACGCAGTATTTT
CASSPYPSGGETDTQYF
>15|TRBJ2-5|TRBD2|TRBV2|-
TGTGCCAGCAGTGCGGCTAGCGGGAGGGAAGAGACCCAGTACTTC
CASSAASGREETQYF
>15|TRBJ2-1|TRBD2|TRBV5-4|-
TGTGCCAGCAGCTTGCTGGGCGGGAGGTACCATGAGCAGTTCTTC
CASSLLGGRYHEQFF
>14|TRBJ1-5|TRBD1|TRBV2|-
TGTGCCAGCGGAGGGACAGGGTCTAATCAGCCCCAGCATTTT
CASGGTGSNQPQHF
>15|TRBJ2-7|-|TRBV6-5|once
TGTGCCAGCAGTTACTCGGGGCAGGGTACCTACGAGCAGTACTTC
CASSYSGQGTYEQYF
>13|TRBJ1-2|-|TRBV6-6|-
TGTGCCAGCGCCTCTGGAGCTAACTATGGCTACACCTTC
CASASGANYGYTF
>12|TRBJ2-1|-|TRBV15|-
TGTGCCACCAGCAGAGATAGTAATGAGCAGTTCTTC
CATSRDSNEQFF
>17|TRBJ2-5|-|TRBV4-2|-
TGTGCCAGCAGCCAAGATAACAAGGACAGCAGGTTGGAGACCCAGTACTTC
CASSQDNKDSRLETQYF
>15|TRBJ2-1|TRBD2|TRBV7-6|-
TGTGCCAGCAGCTTAGAAGCGGGAGGGCCATACGAGCAGTTCTTC
CASSLEAGGPYEQFF
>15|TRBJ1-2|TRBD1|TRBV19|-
TGTGCCAGTAGTATAGATGGGACAGGATTCGATGGCTACACCTTC
CASSIDGTGFDGYTF